This T cell receptor beta chain was identified in a study of T cell responses to AZD1222 COVID-19 vaccine. Study details: Second doses at about 4 or about 12 weeks were pooled. Study conclusions and caveats: Nearly half of the spike-specific TCRs reportedly recognize variant regions that carry no mutations. Spike-specific TCR breadth and depth rose after two AZD1222 doses. Donors were mostly white British, more females; clonal diversity possibly underestimated.

Measured with immunoSEQ multiplex PCR; TCRdb has only the in-frame clones, and not every one. The sample shows 95,000 to 150,000 clones, roughly 84% of them seen only once. As regards this clone: Its antigen is undetermined.

Per the germline V gene, CDR1 is SGDLS and CDR2 is YYNGEE. Trimming removed 4 bases from V and 0 bases from J, with 10 bases in between. CDR3 length: 14 amino acids. The sequence derives from an adult in good health. The chain combines TRBV9 with TRBJ1-1, with D perhaps TRBD1 (6 bases). Sequences were derived from peripheral blood, sampled on day 0 of AZD1222 vaccination. The CDR3 is CASSTGHLNTEAFF. In nucleotides, the CDR3 is TGTGCCAGCAGCACGGGACACCTGAACACTGAAGCTTTCTTT. The full variable domain, rest sourced from reference TRBV9 and TRBJ1-1, is DSGVTQTPKHLITATGQRVTLRCSPRSGDLSVYWYQQSLDQGLQFLIQYYNGEERAKGNILERFSAQQFPDLHSELNLSSLELGDSALYFCASSTGHLNTEAFFGQGTRLTVV.